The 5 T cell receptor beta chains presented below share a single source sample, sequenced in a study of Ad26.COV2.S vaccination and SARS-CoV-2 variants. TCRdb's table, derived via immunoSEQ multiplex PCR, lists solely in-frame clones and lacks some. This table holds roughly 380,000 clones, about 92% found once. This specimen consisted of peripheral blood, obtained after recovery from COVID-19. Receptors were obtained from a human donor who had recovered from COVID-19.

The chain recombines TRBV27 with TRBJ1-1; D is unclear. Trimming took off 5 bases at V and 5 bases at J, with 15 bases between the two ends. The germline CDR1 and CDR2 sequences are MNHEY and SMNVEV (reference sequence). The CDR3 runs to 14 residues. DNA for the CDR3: TGTGCCAGCAGTAAAAGTTTGGGCGGGACTGAAGCTTTCTTT. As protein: CASSKSLGGTEAFF.

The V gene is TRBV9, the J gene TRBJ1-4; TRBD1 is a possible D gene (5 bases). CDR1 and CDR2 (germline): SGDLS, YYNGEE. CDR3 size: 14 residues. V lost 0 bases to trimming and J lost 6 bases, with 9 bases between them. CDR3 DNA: TGTGCCAGCAGCGTAGGGTCGGGGGATGAAAAACTGTTTTTT. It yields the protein CASSVGSGDEKLFF.

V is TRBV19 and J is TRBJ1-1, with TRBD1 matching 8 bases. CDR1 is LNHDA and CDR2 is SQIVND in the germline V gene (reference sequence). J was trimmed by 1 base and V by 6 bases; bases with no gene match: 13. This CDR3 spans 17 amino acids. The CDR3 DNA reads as TGTGCCAGTAGGACGACAGGGGCCGCGAGGGGGAACACTGAAGCTTTCTTT. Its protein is CASRTTGAARGNTEAFF.

The CDR3 nucleotides are TGTGCCAGCAGCTTACCCAAGCCGAATGAGCAGTTCTTC. Amino acids: CASSLPKPNEQFF. The rearrangement links TRBV7-6 to TRBJ2-1; D remains unclear. This CDR3 contains 13 residues. Trimming shortened V by 2 bases and J by 7 bases, and 9 bases separated the two germline ends. Germline lookup yields CDR1 SGHVS and CDR2 FNYEAQ.

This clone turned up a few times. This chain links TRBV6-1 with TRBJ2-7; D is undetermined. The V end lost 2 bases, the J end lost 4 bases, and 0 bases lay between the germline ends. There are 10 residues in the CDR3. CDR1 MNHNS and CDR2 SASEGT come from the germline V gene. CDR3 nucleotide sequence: TGTGCCAGCAGTGAATACGAGCAGTACTTC. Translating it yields CASSEYEQYF.